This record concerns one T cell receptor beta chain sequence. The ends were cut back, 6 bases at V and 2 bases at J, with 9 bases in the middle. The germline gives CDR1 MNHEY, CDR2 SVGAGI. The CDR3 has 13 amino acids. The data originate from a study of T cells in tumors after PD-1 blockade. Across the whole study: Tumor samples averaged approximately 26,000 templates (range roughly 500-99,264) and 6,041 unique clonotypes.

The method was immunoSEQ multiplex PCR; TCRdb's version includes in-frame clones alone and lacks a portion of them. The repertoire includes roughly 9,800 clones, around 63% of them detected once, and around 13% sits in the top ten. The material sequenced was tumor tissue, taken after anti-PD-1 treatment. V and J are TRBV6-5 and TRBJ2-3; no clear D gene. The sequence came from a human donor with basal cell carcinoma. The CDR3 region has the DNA TGTGCCAGCAGGTACAGTCCCACAGATACGCAGTATTTT. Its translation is CASRYSPTDTQYF.